These T cell receptor beta chains were read from a single sample in a study of blood T cell repertoires in COVID-19. Sequencing was performed with immunoSEQ multiplex PCR; in TCRdb, only in-frame clones are kept and a portion is missing. The table has 150,000 to 200,000 clones, approximately 85% seen once; the top ten hold about 9.6%. Sample: PBMCs or T cells enriched from blood (not recorded which). The receptor set was obtained from a woman aged 30 to 39 who had recovered from COVID-19. Each CDR3 is given without its conserved first and last residue. A D gene is named only where the DNA matches it firmly.

cdr3_length: 13; j_call: TRBJ1-2; v_call: TRBV5-6; d_call: NA; cdr3_aa: ASSPRDTLNYGYT
cdr3_length: 13; j_call: TRBJ1-5; v_call: TRBV21-1; d_call: NA; cdr3_aa: ASNSRGDSNQPQH
cdr3_length: 12; j_call: TRBJ2-7; v_call: TRBV6-4; d_call: TRBD2; cdr3_aa: ASSEGSGSDEQY
cdr3_length: 15; j_call: TRBJ1-2; v_call: TRBV28; d_call: TRBD1; cdr3_aa: ASRSPGQGPANYGYT
cdr3_length: 12; j_call: TRBJ1-2; v_call: TRBV10-3; d_call: TRBD1; cdr3_aa: AITPTGSNYGYT
cdr3_length: 13; j_call: TRBJ2-1; v_call: TRBV7-7; d_call: TRBD1; cdr3_aa: ASSLAGTGSNEQF
cdr3_length: 12; j_call: TRBJ2-5; v_call: TRBV19; d_call: NA; cdr3_aa: ASSIDGSSETQY
cdr3_length: 13; j_call: TRBJ2-7; v_call: TRBV7-9; d_call: TRBD2; cdr3_aa: ASSLGLAVPYEQY
cdr3_length: 15; j_call: TRBJ2-3; v_call: TRBV19; d_call: TRBD1; cdr3_aa: ASSMKGQGFGTDTQY
cdr3_length: 14; j_call: TRBJ2-3; v_call: TRBV7-9; d_call: TRBD2; cdr3_aa: ASSLTSGRDTDTQY
cdr3_length: 13; j_call: TRBJ1-2; v_call: TRBV6-6; d_call: TRBD1; cdr3_aa: ASSYSDRVNYGYT
cdr3_length: 13; j_call: TRBJ2-7; v_call: TRBV3-1/TRBV3-2; d_call: NA; cdr3_aa: ASSERTDTSYEQY
cdr3_length: 13; j_call: TRBJ2-7; v_call: TRBV2; d_call: TRBD1; cdr3_aa: ASSEPGTGEYEQY
cdr3_length: 17; j_call: TRBJ2-1; v_call: TRBV11-2; d_call: NA; cdr3_aa: ASSLSLGGGLDSYNEQF
cdr3_length: 12; j_call: TRBJ1-3; v_call: TRBV3-1/TRBV3-2; d_call: NA; cdr3_aa: ASSQGRGGNTIY
cdr3_length: 16; j_call: TRBJ2-1; v_call: TRBV29-1; d_call: TRBD2; cdr3_aa: SVGVGQGRLAGVSEQF
cdr3_length: 14; j_call: TRBJ2-5; v_call: TRBV3-1/TRBV3-2; d_call: TRBD2; cdr3_aa: ASKRSRGESQETQY
cdr3_length: 11; j_call: TRBJ2-1; v_call: TRBV29-1; d_call: NA; cdr3_aa: SVDGDSYNEQF
cdr3_length: 14; j_call: TRBJ2-1; v_call: TRBV19; d_call: TRBD2; cdr3_aa: ASSISGGRNLNEQF
cdr3_length: 11; j_call: TRBJ2-7; v_call: TRBV23-1; d_call: TRBD1; cdr3_aa: AVDRGHWDEQY
cdr3_length: 12; j_call: TRBJ1-2; v_call: TRBV5-1; d_call: NA; cdr3_aa: ASRGALFEYGYT
cdr3_length: 12; j_call: TRBJ2-2; v_call: TRBV6-5; d_call: TRBD2; cdr3_aa: ASSLAGETGELF
cdr3_length: 13; j_call: TRBJ2-7; v_call: TRBV30; d_call: NA; cdr3_aa: AWSVRGATSYEQY
cdr3_length: 14; j_call: TRBJ2-3; v_call: TRBV3-1/TRBV3-2; d_call: NA; cdr3_aa: ASSLLDSLGRDTQY
cdr3_length: 16; j_call: TRBJ2-3; v_call: TRBV7-8; d_call: TRBD2; cdr3_aa: ASSSTARLAGSTDTQY
cdr3_length: 16; j_call: TRBJ2-7; v_call: TRBV25-1; d_call: TRBD2; cdr3_aa: ASSIDGTSGRSSYEQY
cdr3_length: 12; j_call: TRBJ1-3; v_call: TRBV20-1; d_call: NA; cdr3_aa: SASSGQGQNTMY
cdr3_length: 13; j_call: TRBJ2-2; v_call: TRBV30; d_call: NA; cdr3_aa: AWRAWGRDTGELF
cdr3_length: 15; j_call: TRBJ1-3; v_call: TRBV28; d_call: NA; cdr3_aa: ASSDRQLRSSGNTIY
cdr3_length: 10; j_call: TRBJ1-2; v_call: TRBV30; d_call: NA; cdr3_aa: AWSLQTPLVF
cdr3_length: 11; j_call: TRBJ1-2; v_call: TRBV27; d_call: NA; cdr3_aa: ASSYTVNYGYT
cdr3_length: 14; j_call: TRBJ2-2; v_call: TRBV10-3; d_call: NA; cdr3_aa: AISEGVGSGTGELF
cdr3_length: 9; j_call: TRBJ2-1; v_call: TRBV27; d_call: TRBD1; cdr3_aa: ASGQGNEQF
cdr3_length: 14; j_call: TRBJ2-7; v_call: TRBV6-1; d_call: TRBD2; cdr3_aa: ASSETSERFSYEQY
cdr3_length: 12; j_call: TRBJ2-3; v_call: TRBV19; d_call: NA; cdr3_aa: ASSIGQTVDTQY
cdr3_length: 13; j_call: TRBJ1-1; v_call: TRBV4-2; d_call: NA; cdr3_aa: ASSQTAVLGTEAF
cdr3_length: 11; j_call: TRBJ1-5; v_call: TRBV3-1/TRBV3-2; d_call: TRBD1; cdr3_aa: ASSTQGGQPQH
cdr3_length: 12; j_call: TRBJ1-1; v_call: TRBV6-5; d_call: NA; cdr3_aa: ASSYSNAGTEAF
cdr3_length: 13; j_call: TRBJ2-1; v_call: TRBV19; d_call: TRBD1; cdr3_aa: ASSLTGEEVYEQF
cdr3_length: 12; j_call: TRBJ2-5; v_call: TRBV29-1; d_call: NA; cdr3_aa: SVVPSRFSETQY
cdr3_length: 14; j_call: TRBJ2-3; v_call: TRBV18; d_call: TRBD2; cdr3_aa: ASSPGTSGNTDTQY
cdr3_length: 11; j_call: TRBJ2-7; v_call: TRBV28; d_call: NA; cdr3_aa: ASSLGHTYEQY
cdr3_length: 19; j_call: TRBJ1-5; v_call: TRBV7-7; d_call: NA; cdr3_aa: ASSRNWVLGDPGSSNQPQH
cdr3_length: 12; j_call: TRBJ2-7; v_call: TRBV6-2/TRBV6-3; d_call: TRBD1; cdr3_aa: ASSYAGTAYEQY
cdr3_length: 11; j_call: TRBJ2-7; v_call: TRBV7-9; d_call: NA; cdr3_aa: ASSLGQGPEQY
cdr3_length: 13; j_call: TRBJ1-1; v_call: TRBV28; d_call: TRBD1; cdr3_aa: ASSETGTGASEAF
cdr3_length: 11; j_call: TRBJ1-5; v_call: TRBV6-5; d_call: NA; cdr3_aa: ASRRTGNQPQH
cdr3_length: 13; j_call: TRBJ2-7; v_call: TRBV28; d_call: TRBD1; cdr3_aa: ASRLGDRYSYEQY
cdr3_length: 14; j_call: TRBJ1-5; v_call: TRBV4-1; d_call: NA; cdr3_aa: ASSQASLGGNQPQH
cdr3_length: 13; j_call: TRBJ1-1; v_call: TRBV19; d_call: NA; cdr3_aa: ASSGGRPRNTEAF
cdr3_length: 13; j_call: TRBJ1-1; v_call: TRBV5-1; d_call: NA; cdr3_aa: ASSLDTSVDTEAF
cdr3_length: 15; j_call: TRBJ2-2; v_call: TRBV7-6; d_call: TRBD1; cdr3_aa: ASSLGSGTGFTGELF
cdr3_length: 14; j_call: TRBJ1-1; v_call: TRBV12-5; d_call: NA; cdr3_aa: ASGRTGFSRDTEAF
cdr3_length: 14; j_call: TRBJ2-3; v_call: TRBV25-1; d_call: NA; cdr3_aa: ASALSGVGNPDTQY
cdr3_length: 12; j_call: TRBJ1-1; v_call: TRBV27; d_call: NA; cdr3_aa: ASSLWSGYTEAF
cdr3_length: 14; j_call: TRBJ2-7; v_call: TRBV5-1; d_call: TRBD2; cdr3_aa: ASSEGTSGPSHEQY
cdr3_length: 14; j_call: TRBJ2-1; v_call: TRBV7-6; d_call: NA; cdr3_aa: ASSPGAGSSYNEQF
cdr3_length: 12; j_call: TRBJ1-2; v_call: TRBV4-2; d_call: NA; cdr3_aa: ASSQGRSNYGYT
cdr3_length: 12; j_call: TRBJ1-2; v_call: TRBV24-1; d_call: NA; cdr3_aa: ATSDFQQDYGYT